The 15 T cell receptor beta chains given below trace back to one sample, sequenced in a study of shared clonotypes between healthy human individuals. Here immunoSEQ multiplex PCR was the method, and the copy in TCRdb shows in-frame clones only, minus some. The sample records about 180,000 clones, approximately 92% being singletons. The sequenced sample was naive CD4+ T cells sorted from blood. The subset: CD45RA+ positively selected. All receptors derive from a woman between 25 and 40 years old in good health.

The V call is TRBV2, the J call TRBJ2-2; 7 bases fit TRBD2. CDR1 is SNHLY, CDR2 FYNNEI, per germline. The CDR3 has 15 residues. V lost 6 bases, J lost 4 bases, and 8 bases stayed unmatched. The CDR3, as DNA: TGTGCCAGCAGCGACAGTTTAGCGGGCACCGGGGAGCTGTTTTTT. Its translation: CASSDSLAGTGELFF.

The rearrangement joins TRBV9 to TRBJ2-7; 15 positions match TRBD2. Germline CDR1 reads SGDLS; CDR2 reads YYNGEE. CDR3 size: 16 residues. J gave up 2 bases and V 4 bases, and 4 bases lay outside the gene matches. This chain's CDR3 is CASSWGLAGGTYEQYF. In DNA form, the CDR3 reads TGTGCCAGCAGCTGGGGACTAGCGGGAGGCACCTACGAGCAGTACTTC.

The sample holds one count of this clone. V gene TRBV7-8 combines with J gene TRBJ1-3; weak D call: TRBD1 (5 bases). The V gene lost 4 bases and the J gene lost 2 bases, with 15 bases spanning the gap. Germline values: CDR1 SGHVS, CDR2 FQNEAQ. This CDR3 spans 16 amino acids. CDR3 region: CASSSSGGRAGNTIYF. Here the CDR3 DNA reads TGTGCCAGCAGCTCCTCGGGCGGCAGGGCTGGAAACACCATATATTTT.

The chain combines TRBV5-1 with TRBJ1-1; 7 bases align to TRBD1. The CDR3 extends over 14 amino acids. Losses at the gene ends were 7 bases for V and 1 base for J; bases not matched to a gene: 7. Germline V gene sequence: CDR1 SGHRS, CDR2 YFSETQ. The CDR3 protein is CASGLTGRNTEAFF. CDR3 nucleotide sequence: TGCGCCAGCGGTCTGACAGGGAGGAACACTGAAGCTTTCTTT.

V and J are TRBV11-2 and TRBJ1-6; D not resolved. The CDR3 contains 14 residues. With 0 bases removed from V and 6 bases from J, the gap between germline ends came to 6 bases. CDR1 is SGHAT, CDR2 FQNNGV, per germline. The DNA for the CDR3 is TGTGCCAGCAGCTTAGACCAGCTTAATTCACCCCTCCACTTT. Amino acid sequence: CASSLDQLNSPLHF.

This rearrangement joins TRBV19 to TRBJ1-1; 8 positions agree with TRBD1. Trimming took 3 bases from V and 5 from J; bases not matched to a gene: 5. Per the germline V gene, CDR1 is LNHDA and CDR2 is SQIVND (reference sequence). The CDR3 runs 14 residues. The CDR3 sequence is CASSIQGQGTEAFF. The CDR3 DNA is TGTGCCAGTAGTATCCAAGGACAGGGAACTGAAGCTTTCTTT.

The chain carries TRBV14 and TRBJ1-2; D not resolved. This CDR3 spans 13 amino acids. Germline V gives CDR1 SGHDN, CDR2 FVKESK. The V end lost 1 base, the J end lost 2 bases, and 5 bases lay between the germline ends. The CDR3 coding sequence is TGTGCCAGCAGCCAAGGAACAAACTATGGCTACACCTTC. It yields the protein CASSQGTNYGYTF.

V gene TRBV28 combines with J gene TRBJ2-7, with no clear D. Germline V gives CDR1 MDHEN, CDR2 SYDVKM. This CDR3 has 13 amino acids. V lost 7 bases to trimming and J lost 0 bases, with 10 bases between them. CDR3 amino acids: CASTVTSSYEQYF. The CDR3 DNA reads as TGTGCCAGCACGGTTACCAGCTCCTACGAGCAGTACTTC.

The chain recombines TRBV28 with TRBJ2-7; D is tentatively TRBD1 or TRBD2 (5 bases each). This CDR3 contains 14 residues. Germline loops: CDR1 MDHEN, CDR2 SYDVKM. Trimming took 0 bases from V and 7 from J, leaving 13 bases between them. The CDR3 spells CASSLWETGREQYF. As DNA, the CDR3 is TGTGCCAGCAGTTTATGGGAAACGGGGCGGGAGCAGTACTTC.

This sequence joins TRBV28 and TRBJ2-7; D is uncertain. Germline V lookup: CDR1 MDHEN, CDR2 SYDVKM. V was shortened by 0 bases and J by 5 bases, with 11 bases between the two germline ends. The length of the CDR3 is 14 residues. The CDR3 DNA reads TGTGCCAGCAGTTTATGGGGCGCCGTCAACGAGCAGTACTTC. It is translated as CASSLWGAVNEQYF.

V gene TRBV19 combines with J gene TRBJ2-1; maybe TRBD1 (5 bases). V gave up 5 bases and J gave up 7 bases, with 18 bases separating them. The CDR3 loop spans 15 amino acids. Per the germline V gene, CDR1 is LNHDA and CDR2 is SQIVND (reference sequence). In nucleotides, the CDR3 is TGTGCCAGTAGTTTCCCGTCCCAAGGGGCTAATGAGCAGTTCTTC. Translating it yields CASSFPSQGANEQFF.

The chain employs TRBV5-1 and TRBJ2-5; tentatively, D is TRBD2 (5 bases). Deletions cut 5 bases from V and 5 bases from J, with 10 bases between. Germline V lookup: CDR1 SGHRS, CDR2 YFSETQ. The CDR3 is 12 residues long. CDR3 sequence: CASSGEPETQYF. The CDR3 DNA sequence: TGCGCCAGCAGTGGGGAGCCCGAGACCCAGTACTTC.

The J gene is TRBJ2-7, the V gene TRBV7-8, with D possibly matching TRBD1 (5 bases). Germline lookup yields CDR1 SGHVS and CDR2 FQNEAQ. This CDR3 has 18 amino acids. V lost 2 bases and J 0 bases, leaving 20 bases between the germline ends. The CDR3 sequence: CASSLSRALQVSSYEQYF. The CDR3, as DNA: TGTGCCAGCAGCTTAAGTAGGGCGTTACAGGTGAGCTCCTACGAGCAGTACTTC.

The CDR3 sequence: CSVEESYEQYF. The CDR3 coding sequence is TGCAGCGTTGAAGAGTCCTACGAGCAGTACTTC. V and J are TRBV29-1 and TRBJ2-5; D is unclear. The DNA end lines up better with TRBJ2-7; the J call may be wrong. Germline CDR1 is SQVTM and CDR2 is ANQGSEA. This CDR3 comprises 11 residues.

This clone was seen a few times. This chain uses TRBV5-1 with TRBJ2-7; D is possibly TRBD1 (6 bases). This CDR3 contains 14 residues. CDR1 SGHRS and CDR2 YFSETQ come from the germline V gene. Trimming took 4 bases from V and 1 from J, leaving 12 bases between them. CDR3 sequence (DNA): TGCGCCAGCAGCGTGGTAGGGGGTTCCTACGAGCAGTACTTC. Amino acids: CASSVVGGSYEQYF. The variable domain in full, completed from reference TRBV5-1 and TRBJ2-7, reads KAGVTQTPRYLIKTRGQQVTLSCSPISGHRSVSWYQQTPGQGLQFLFEYFSETQRNKGNFPGRFSGRQFSNSRSEMNVSTLELGDSALYLCASSVVGGSYEQYFGPGTRLTVT.